The 28 T cell receptor beta chains given below trace back to one sample, sequenced in a study of cytomegalovirus exposure and HLA in healthy donors. In the PCR, 60 Vbeta and 13 Jbeta primers were used. Produced via immunoSEQ multiplex PCR; TCRdb's table is partial and in-frame only. The table records 130,000 to 150,000 clones, around 74% of them present only once. The specimen sequenced was PBMCs. The receptors shown here come from a man between 18 and 29 years old in good health and CMV-seropositive.

The V and J genes are TRBV30 and TRBJ1-5; D call uncertain. The CDR3 contains 13 residues. Trimming stripped 2 bases from V and 8 bases from J, with 13 bases between. Germline lookup yields CDR1 GTSNPN and CDR2 SVGIG (reference sequence). CDR3 sequence: CAWSSEREEPQHF. The CDR3 bases are TGTGCCTGGAGTAGTGAGCGTGAAGAGCCCCAGCATTTT.

V is TRBV29-1 and J is TRBJ2-7, with TRBD1 matching 11 bases. The CDR3 is 11 amino acids. CDR1 is SQVTM, CDR2 ANQGSEA, per germline. V lost 8 bases and J lost 5; bases outside the gene matches: 2. The CDR3 reads CSLGQGDEQYF. The CDR3 coding sequence is TGCAGCCTGGGACAGGGGGACGAGCAGTACTTC.

Remarks on this clone: At the DNA level, this CDR3 is encoded by other sequences in the same sample as well. The chain recombines TRBV9 with TRBJ2-1; 9 nucleotides match TRBD2. Trimming took 0 bases from V and 6 from J; bases not matched to a gene: 4. The CDR3 runs to 15 residues. Germline V gene sequence: CDR1 SGDLS, CDR2 YYNGEE. CDR3 amino acids: CASSVVGSGGNEQFF. Here the CDR3 DNA reads TGTGCCAGCAGCGTAGTCGGTAGCGGGGGCAATGAGCAGTTCTTC.

V is TRBV5-1 and J is TRBJ1-1; D remains ambiguous. The CDR3 loop spans 15 amino acids. Between the trimmed V and J ends, which lost 4 bases and 4 bases, there was a span of 17 bases. The germline CDR1 and CDR2 sequences are SGHRS and YFSETQ. The CDR3 protein is CASSLEVIPGTEAFF. The CDR3 DNA reads as TGCGCCAGCAGCCTGGAGGTCATTCCGGGCACTGAAGCTTTCTTT.

The genes are TRBV7-2 and TRBJ2-7; D gene ambiguous. V was pared by 5 bases and J by 3 bases, with 11 bases between. The CDR3 is 13 residues long. The germline V gene encodes CDR1 SGHTA and CDR2 FQGNSA. As DNA, the CDR3 is TGTGCCAGCAGCCCTGGCCCGTACTACGAGCAGTACTTC. Its translation is CASSPGPYYEQYF.

This chain joins TRBV6-5 and TRBJ2-3, with 8 bases fitting TRBD1. Losses at the gene ends were 6 bases for V and 5 bases for J; bases not matched to a gene: 10. The CDR3 runs to 15 residues. CDR1 and CDR2 from the germline V gene are MNHEY and SVGAGI. The chain's CDR3 is CASRRLAGGEDTQYF. CDR3 coding DNA: TGTGCCAGCAGGAGGTTGGCAGGGGGCGAAGATACGCAGTATTTT.

J is TRBJ1-1 and V is TRBV4-1; D call uncertain. The CDR3 is 12 residues long. V was clipped by 0 bases and J by 11 bases, with 10 bases between them. Germline assignment: CDR1 MGHRA and CDR2 YSYEKL. The CDR3 loop is CASSQDGLSAFF. CDR3 sequence (DNA): TGCGCCAGCAGCCAAGACGGTTTATCGGCTTTCTTT.

J is TRBJ2-7 and V is TRBV18; TRBD2 agrees at 15 bases. Germline lookup yields CDR1 KGHSH and CDR2 LQKENI. V lost 3 bases, J lost 7 bases, and 7 bases stayed unmatched. The CDR3 sequence is 16 residues long. The CDR3 DNA follows: TGTGCCAGCTCACCTCCGGGACTAGCGGGGGGTAGTGAGCAGTACTTC. It yields the protein CASSPPGLAGGSEQYF. The entire variable domain, with the rest obtained from reference TRBV18 and TRBJ2-7, is as follows: NAGVMQNPRHLVRRRGQEARLRCSPMKGHSHVYWYRQLPEEGLKFMVYLQKENIIDESGMPKERFSAEFPKEGPSILRIQQVVRGDSAAYFCASSPPGLAGGSEQYFGPGTRLTVT.

The chain uses TRBV10-2 and TRBJ2-7, with D possibly matching TRBD2 (6 bases). The germline V gene encodes CDR1 WSHSY and CDR2 SAAADI. This CDR3 region has 12 residues. Deletions cut 4 bases from V and 3 bases from J, with 7 bases between. The CDR3 DNA reads TGCGCCAGCAGTGGGAGGGGCTACGAGCAGTACTTC. Translated: CASSGRGYEQYF.

This chain uses TRBV29-1 with TRBJ2-4; D ambiguous. V gave up 5 bases and J gave up 0 bases, with 5 bases separating them. The CDR3 contains 12 residues. Germline V gene sequence: CDR1 SQVTM, CDR2 ANQGSEA. Here the CDR3 reads CSVRVAKNIQYF. CDR3 in DNA: TGCAGCGTTAGAGTAGCCAAAAACATTCAGTACTTC.

This clone was seen more than once but under ten times. The chain employs TRBV6-1 and TRBJ2-7, with 7 bases fitting TRBD2. The CDR3 spans 13 residues. The germline CDR1 and CDR2 sequences are MNHNS and SASEGT. The V segment lost 8 bases and the J segment 4 bases; nucleotides outside the gene matches: 8. Written as DNA, the CDR3 is TGTGCCAGCTCGGGGGGTCTCGCATACGAGCAGTACTTC. Protein product: CASSGGLAYEQYF.

This chain uses TRBV4-2 with TRBJ2-3; TRBD2 matches at 8 bases. The ends lost 0 bases at V and 4 bases at J; junction bases unmatched: 6. Germline CDR1 LGHNA, CDR2 YNFKEQ. This CDR3 spans 16 amino acids. In DNA form, the CDR3 reads TGTGCCAGCAGCCAAGAGAGCGGGGGCGGGGCAGATACGCAGTATTTT. Its protein is CASSQESGGGADTQYF.

V usage is TRBV28 and J usage is TRBJ2-5, with D maybe TRBD1 (6 bases). Trimming removed 5 bases at V and 5 bases at J, with 9 bases between. From germline, CDR1 is MDHEN and CDR2 SYDVKM. The CDR3 extends over 12 amino acids. This CDR3 reads CASSPQGETQYF. The CDR3 DNA is TGTGCCAGCAGTCCCCAGGGGGAGACCCAGTACTTC. The full variable domain, its missing parts supplied by reference TRBV28 and TRBJ2-5, is DVKVTQSSRYLVKRTGEKVFLECVQDMDHENMFWYRQDPGLGLRLIYFSYDVKMKEKGDIPEGYSVSREKKERFSLILESASTNQTSMYLCASSPQGETQYFGPGTRLLVL.

CDR3 sequence reads: CASSEAWGQGSGYTF. In DNA form, the CDR3 reads TGTGCCAGCAGTGAAGCATGGGGACAGGGATCCGGCTACACCTTC. This chain joins TRBV6-1 and TRBJ1-2; TRBD1 matches at 9 bases. CDR1 and CDR2 (germline): MNHNS, SASEGT. The CDR3 loop spans 15 amino acids. With 0 bases clipped from V and 8 bases from J, the junction kept 7 bases outside the gene matches.

The chain is built from TRBV10-3 and TRBJ2-1, with D possibly matching TRBD1 (6 bases). The CDR3 totals 13 residues. V was cut by 10 bases and J by 6 bases, with 16 bases left in between. The germline V gene encodes CDR1 ENHRY and CDR2 SYGVKD. The CDR3 region is CATTDRAPNEQFF. DNA of the CDR3: TGTGCCACGACGGACAGAGCCCCCAATGAGCAGTTCTTC.

The chain links TRBV4-2 to TRBJ2-1; no firm D call. The CDR3 runs 15 residues. V gave up 3 bases and J gave up 6 bases, with 15 bases separating them. Germline values: CDR1 LGHNA, CDR2 YNFKEQ. The CDR3 sequence is CASSHLSGGRNEQFF. For the CDR3, the DNA is TGTGCCAGCAGCCATCTCTCCGGCGGCCGCAATGAGCAGTTCTTC.

CDR3 nucleotide sequence: TGTGCCAGCAGCCCAATGACAGGGGGGGAGACCCAGTACTTC. Translated, it gives CASSPMTGGETQYF. The rearrangement links TRBV9 to TRBJ2-5, with 9 bases identical to TRBD1. The CDR3 has 14 residues. Germline lookup yields CDR1 SGDLS and CDR2 YYNGEE. The J segment lost 5 bases and the V segment lost 4 bases, leaving 6 bases of the junction unmatched.

The rearrangement joins TRBV28 to TRBJ1-4; TRBD1 matches 7 bases. Germline-derived CDR1 and CDR2 are MDHEN and SYDVKM. V trimming: 5 bases; J trimming: 7 bases; junction bases outside the gene matches: 13. This CDR3 is 16 amino acids long. The CDR3 DNA reads as TGTGCCAGCAGTCGGGACAGCGGCGAGTTTTTTGAAAAACTGTTTTTT. Protein: CASSRDSGEFFEKLFF.

The chain is built from TRBV6-6 and TRBJ2-3, with D perhaps TRBD2 (6 bases). Per germline, CDR1 MNHNY and CDR2 SVGAGI (reference sequence). The CDR3 sequence is 16 residues long. Trimming stripped 6 bases from V and 2 bases from J, with 18 bases between. This CDR3 is CASRPLGTPDTDTQYF. The CDR3, as DNA: TGTGCCAGCAGACCCTTGGGGACTCCAGACACAGATACGCAGTATTTT.

The gene calls are TRBV4-1 and TRBJ2-1, with 9 bases that match TRBD2. Germline-derived CDR1 and CDR2 are MGHRA and YSYEKL. The J segment lost 4 bases and the V segment lost 2 bases, leaving 12 bases of the junction unmatched. This CDR3 region has 18 residues. Written as DNA, the CDR3 is TGCGCCAGCAGCCAATACGCCGGGACTAGCATTATTTACAATGAGCAGTTCTTC. It is translated as CASSQYAGTSIIYNEQFF.

This sequence joins TRBV27 and TRBJ2-1; 10 bases align to TRBD2. CDR1 is MNHEY, CDR2 SMNVEV, per germline (reference sequence). CDR3 length: 17 amino acids. Trimming at V came to 5 bases and at J to 4 bases, leaving 11 bases not matched to a gene. The DNA of the CDR3 is TGTGCCAGCAGTCCCACGAGGGAGCGGGGGGGATACAATGAGCAGTTCTTC. It is translated as CASSPTRERGGYNEQFF.

This clone was seen only a few times. V and J are TRBV6-6 and TRBJ2-5, with TRBD2 matching over 8 bases. The closer fit of TRBJ2-7 to the DNA end suggests the J call may be wrong. The germline V gene encodes CDR1 MNHNY and CDR2 SVGAGI (reference sequence). The CDR3 extends over 14 amino acids. CDR3 nucleotides: TGTGCCAGTTCGGGGGGGTCGGATGCCTACGAGCAGTACTTC. Its translation is CASSGGSDAYEQYF.

The chain is built from TRBV6-6 and TRBJ1-6, with 8 nucleotides matching TRBD1. This CDR3 is built from 16 residues. Germline CDR1 MNHNY, CDR2 SVGAGI (reference sequence). The V and J ends lost 6 bases and 6 bases, in that order; junction bases with no gene match: 10. The CDR3 spells CASSRVTGAINSPLHF. The CDR3 DNA sequence: TGTGCCAGCAGCCGAGTGACAGGGGCAATTAATTCACCCCTCCACTTT.

This chain joins TRBV11-3 and TRBJ2-6, with unresolved D. Germline V gene lookup returns CDR1 SGHNT and CDR2 YENEEA. The V end was cut by 5 bases, the J end by 6 bases, with 8 bases between. The CDR3 has 13 residues. CDR3 in DNA: TGTGCCAGCAGCCGTGACACGGCCAACGTCCTGACTTTC. The encoded protein is CASSRDTANVLTF.

The chain joins TRBV19 to TRBJ2-3, with D possibly being TRBD2 (5 bases). Germline CDR1 and CDR2: LNHDA and SQIVND (reference sequence). The CDR3 covers 14 residues. The V and J ends lost 6 bases and 0 bases respectively, with 10 bases between them. CDR3 nucleotide sequence: TGTGCCAGTAGGGCGGACTCTAGCACAGATACGCAGTATTTT. Its translation is CASRADSSTDTQYF. The entire variable domain, with the rest obtained from reference TRBV19 and TRBJ2-3, is as follows: DGGITQSPKYLFRKEGQNVTLSCEQNLNHDAMYWYRQDPGQGLRLIYYSQIVNDFQKGDIAEGYSVSREKKESFPLTVTSAQKNPTAFYLCASRADSSTDTQYFGPGTRLTVL.

This clone showed up just once. The chain recombines TRBV15 with TRBJ2-7; D unresolved. V lost 5 bases and J lost 1, with 9 bases in between. Germline CDR1 and CDR2: LNHNV and YYDKDF (reference sequence). This CDR3 region has 13 residues. The CDR3 DNA sequence: TGTGCCACCAGCGAGCGTCTGTCCTACGAGCAGTACTTC. Its protein is CATSERLSYEQYF.

This clone was detected a few times. The CDR3 DNA is TGCAGCGTTGAAGGGGTAGGGGCCTACGAGCAGTACTTC. It yields the protein CSVEGVGAYEQYF. The genes are TRBV29-1 and TRBJ2-5; maybe TRBD1 (5 bases). The DNA matches TRBJ2-7 better at its end, which makes the J call doubtful. The CDR3 covers 13 residues. Germline V gene sequence: CDR1 SQVTM, CDR2 ANQGSEA.

This sequence joins TRBV9 and TRBJ2-1; D call uncertain. V lost 2 bases to trimming and J lost 6 bases, with 15 bases between them. Germline V gives CDR1 SGDLS, CDR2 YYNGEE. The CDR3 consists of 15 residues. The CDR3 is CASSVSTGSPNEQFF. The CDR3 DNA is TGTGCCAGCAGCGTCTCGACCGGGTCCCCCAATGAGCAGTTCTTC. The complete variable domain, with remaining parts taken from reference TRBV9 and TRBJ2-1, reads DSGVTQTPKHLITATGQRVTLRCSPRSGDLSVYWYQQSLDQGLQFLIQYYNGEERAKGNILERFSAQQFPDLHSELNLSSLELGDSALYFCASSVSTGSPNEQFFGPGTRLTVL.